The 27 T cell receptor beta chains below all came from one sample that was sequenced in a study of blood T cell repertoires in COVID-19. Sequenced by immunoSEQ multiplex PCR; TCRdb stores in-frame clones only, minus some. The sample lists hundreds of thousands of clones; about 80% were seen once. The material sequenced was peripheral blood. The origin of the receptors is a woman between 35 and 50 years old with active or convalescent COVID-19.

The V and J genes are TRBV24-1 and TRBJ2-3; 9 bases are shared with TRBD2. Looked up from germline, CDR1 is KGHDR and CDR2 is SFDVKD. The V segment lost 4 bases and the J segment 4 bases; nucleotides outside the gene matches: 14. The CDR3 runs to 18 residues. The CDR3 reads CATSDMVSSGMDADTQYF. The CDR3 nucleotides read TGTGCCACCAGTGACATGGTGTCTAGCGGGATGGATGCAGATACGCAGTATTTT.

The rearrangement joins TRBV30 to TRBJ1-3; D remains ambiguous. The CDR3 consists of 13 residues. Trimming took 2 bases from V and 5 from J, leaving 10 bases between them. The germline gives CDR1 GTSNPN, CDR2 SVGIG (reference sequence). The CDR3 coding sequence is TGTGCCTGGAGTTCGGACTTAAGAAACACCATATATTTT. This encodes CAWSSDLRNTIYF.

The rearrangement links TRBV2 to TRBJ1-6; the match to TRBD1 covers 7 bases. Losses at the gene ends were 10 bases for V and 3 bases for J; bases not matched to a gene: 12. The germline gives CDR1 SNHLY, CDR2 FYNNEI. This CDR3 is 16 amino acids long. The CDR3 sequence: CAIRGQPLIYNSPLHF. CDR3 coding DNA: TGTGCCATCCGGGGACAGCCCCTTATCTATAATTCACCCCTCCACTTT.

This clone was observed once. The chain joins TRBV27 to TRBJ2-1, with 14 bases fitting TRBD2. The CDR3 covers 17 residues. Germline assignment: CDR1 MNHEY and CDR2 SMNVEV (reference sequence). J lost 4 bases, V lost 4 bases, and 6 bases had no gene match. The DNA for the CDR3 is TGTGCCAGCAGTTCATGGACTAGCGGGGGGTCGTACAATGAGCAGTTCTTC. It is translated as CASSSWTSGGSYNEQFF.

A few counts support this clone. The rearrangement joins TRBV11-3 to TRBJ2-3, with D perhaps TRBD1 (6 bases). The CDR3 length is 15 residues. The germline V gene encodes CDR1 SGHNT and CDR2 YENEEA. V lost 7 bases, J lost 2 bases, and 16 bases lay in between. The CDR3 DNA sequence: TGTGCCAGCACACCTGAGGACAGCGACACAGATACGCAGTATTTT. This gives the protein CASTPEDSDTDTQYF.

This clone has just a few counts. The gene calls are TRBV12-5 and TRBJ1-2; no firm D call. Germline V gene data show CDR1 as LGHNT and CDR2 as FRNRAP. CDR3 length: 15 amino acids. V was shortened by 0 bases and J by 4 bases, with 12 bases between the two germline ends. CDR3 loop: CASGLVYSGSYGYTF. The CDR3 DNA follows: TGTGCTAGTGGTTTGGTATATTCGGGGTCCTATGGCTACACCTTC.

This chain uses TRBV4-2 with TRBJ2-7, with D tentatively TRBD1 (5 bases). V was shortened by 2 bases and J by 1 base, with 18 bases between the two germline ends. There are 17 residues in the CDR3. CDR1 is LGHNA and CDR2 is YNFKEQ in the germline V gene. CDR3 bases: TGTGCCAGCAGCCAAAGAGTCGATGCAGGGATATCCTACGAGCAGTACTTC. This gives the protein CASSQRVDAGISYEQYF.

This rearrangement joins TRBV27 to TRBJ1-6; 9 nucleotides match TRBD1. CDR1 is MNHEY, CDR2 SMNVEV, per germline (reference sequence). Germline trimming cut 1 base from V and 7 bases from J; bases unmatched to any gene: 5. There are 16 residues in the CDR3. In nucleotides, the CDR3 is TGTGCCAGCAGTTTATTACAAACAGGGGGCAATTCACCCCTCCACTTT. This encodes CASSLLQTGGNSPLHF.

The chain carries TRBV5-8 and TRBJ2-1, with 9 positions matching TRBD2. CDR3 size: 16 residues. The trim removed 2 bases at V and 4 bases at J, leaving 7 bases unmatched. Germline-derived CDR1 and CDR2 are SGHTS and YDEGEE. The CDR3 loop is CASSFISGSGYNEQFF. Written as DNA, the CDR3 is TGTGCCAGCAGCTTTATTAGCGGGAGTGGTTACAATGAGCAGTTCTTC.

The chain couples TRBV28 to TRBJ1-1; TRBD1 matches 8 bases. V shed 6 bases and J 1 base; nucleotides not matched to a gene: 7. Germline V lookup: CDR1 MDHEN, CDR2 SYDVKM. The CDR3 sequence is 15 residues long. The CDR3 region has the DNA TGTGCCAGCAGCCCCGGGGGACAGGCGAACACTGAAGCTTTCTTT. It is translated as CASSPGGQANTEAFF.

This clone was recorded only once. V and J are TRBV29-1 and TRBJ2-1; 8 positions match TRBD1. This CDR3 region has 12 residues. Trimming cost V 6 bases and J 7 bases; bases outside gene matches: 5. Germline V CDR1 and CDR2: SQVTM, ANQGSEA. The CDR3 DNA follows: TGCAGCGTGGACAGGGTGCCTAATGAGCAGTTCTTC. Its translation: CSVDRVPNEQFF.

The chain carries TRBV10-3 and TRBJ1-1; unclear D gene. CDR3 size: 13 residues. Germline assignment: CDR1 ENHRY and CDR2 SYGVKD. Trimming stripped 6 bases from V and 5 bases from J, with 13 bases between. The CDR3 DNA is TGTGCCATCAGAGAAGAGGAAGGTACTGAAGCTTTCTTT. Translated, it gives CAIREEEGTEAFF.

The chain is built from TRBV7-6 and TRBJ2-1, with D maybe TRBD1 (8 bases). Germline lookup yields CDR1 SGHVS and CDR2 FNYEAQ. The CDR3 totals 15 residues. V lost 0 bases and J lost 9, with 15 bases in between. CDR3 protein: CASSLAPQGGGEQFF. As DNA, the CDR3 is TGTGCCAGCAGCTTAGCACCACAGGGGGGGGGTGAGCAGTTCTTC.

There are a few counts of this clone. The chain employs TRBV9 and TRBJ2-3; 10 positions match TRBD2. Trimming cost V 1 base and J 2 bases; bases outside gene matches: 7. Germline V lookup: CDR1 SGDLS, CDR2 YYNGEE. This CDR3 is 17 amino acids long. The chain's CDR3 is CASSVLNGLAVTDTQYF. The DNA for the CDR3 is TGTGCCAGCAGCGTACTCAATGGACTAGCGGTCACAGATACGCAGTATTTT.

On this clone itself: Other DNA sequences in the sample encode the same CDR3. The chain couples TRBV5-4 to TRBJ2-3; 8 bases line up with TRBD1. The germline V gene has CDR1 SGHNT and CDR2 YYREEE (reference sequence). The CDR3 is 15 residues long. J was trimmed by 1 base and V by 1 base; bases with no gene match: 2. The CDR3: CASSLPGQGTDTQYF. CDR3 bases: TGTGCCAGCAGCTTGCCGGGACAGGGCACAGATACGCAGTATTTT.

This chain links TRBV6-6 with TRBJ1-5; D unclear. V shed 2 bases and J shed 0 bases, with 5 bases lying between them. This CDR3 spans 14 amino acids. The germline gives CDR1 MNHNY, CDR2 SVGAGI (reference sequence). CDR3 bases: TGTGCCAGCAGTTACCCAGATAGCAATCAGCCCCAGCATTTT. Protein sequence: CASSYPDSNQPQHF.

The V and J genes are TRBV10-3 and TRBJ1-2; D possibly corresponds to TRBD1 (5 bases). The CDR3 loop spans 16 amino acids. Trimming cost V 6 bases and J 3 bases, with 20 bases left between them. Looked up from germline, CDR1 is ENHRY and CDR2 is SYGVKD. DNA for the CDR3: TGTGCCATCAGCCCCCGTACGGCAGGGTTTGACTATGGCTACACCTTC. This gives the protein CAISPRTAGFDYGYTF.

The count of this clone is one. The gene calls are TRBV7-2 and TRBJ2-2; TRBD2 is a possible D gene (6 bases). Per the germline V gene, CDR1 is SGHTA and CDR2 is FQGNSA. Trimming stripped 3 bases from V and 4 bases from J, with 12 bases between. The CDR3 length is 15 residues. As DNA, the CDR3 is TGTGCCAGCAGCTTTGGGCTAGCGAGCACCGGGGAGCTGTTTTTT. It specifies CASSFGLASTGELFF.

The chain joins TRBV4-2 to TRBJ2-7; 10 positions agree with TRBD2. Trimming took 0 bases from V and 2 from J; bases not matched to a gene: 4. This CDR3 has 16 residues. CDR1 is LGHNA and CDR2 is YNFKEQ in the germline V gene. The CDR3 bases are TGTGCCAGCAGCCAAGATATCGGGACTAGCGCCTACGAGCAGTACTTC. Translation: CASSQDIGTSAYEQYF.

V usage is TRBV28 and J usage is TRBJ2-3; 8 bases are a match to TRBD1. Germline CDR1 and CDR2: MDHEN and SYDVKM. The CDR3 consists of 15 residues. V lost 2 bases and J lost 2; bases outside the gene matches: 3. CDR3 residues: CASSLARGHTDTQYF. CDR3 nucleotides: TGTGCCAGCAGTTTAGCCAGGGGGCACACAGATACGCAGTATTTT. Using reference TRBV28 and TRBJ2-3 for the parts outside the CDR3, the full variable domain is DVKVTQSSRYLVKRTGEKVFLECVQDMDHENMFWYRQDPGLGLRLIYFSYDVKMKEKGDIPEGYSVSREKKERFSLILESASTNQTSMYLCASSLARGHTDTQYFGPGTRLTVL.

This clone was seen only once. The rearrangement uses TRBV11-1 and TRBJ2-7, with 13 positions matching TRBD2. The V gene's germline CDR1 is SGHAT and CDR2 FQDESV (reference sequence). The V segment lost 5 bases and the J segment 2 bases; nucleotides outside the gene matches: 3. The CDR3 totals 15 residues. CDR3 in DNA: TGTGCCAGCAGCGAACTAGCGGGGGGGCCCTACGAGCAGTACTTC. It yields the protein CASSELAGGPYEQYF.

The chain recombines TRBV28 with TRBJ2-3; TRBD2 matches at 12 bases. The CDR3 is 14 amino acids. CDR1 is MDHEN and CDR2 is SYDVKM in the germline V gene. The J segment lost 4 bases and the V segment lost 8 bases, leaving 4 bases of the junction unmatched. The CDR3 DNA is TGTGCCAGCGTAAGACTAGCGGGGGCAGATACGCAGTATTTT. Amino acids: CASVRLAGADTQYF.

The J gene is TRBJ1-6, the V gene TRBV6-1; D is perhaps TRBD1 (5 bases). Per germline, CDR1 MNHNS and CDR2 SASEGT. This CDR3 has 17 residues. Trimming stripped 3 bases from V and 4 bases from J, with 16 bases between. CDR3 sequence: CASSEFHGGVYNSPLHF. CDR3 DNA: TGTGCCAGCAGTGAGTTCCACGGGGGGGTTTATAATTCACCCCTCCACTTT.

V and J are TRBV6-5 and TRBJ1-4, with D perhaps TRBD1 (5 bases). There are 13 residues in the CDR3. The germline V gene has CDR1 MNHEY and CDR2 SVGAGI. The V gene lost 8 bases and the J gene lost 5 bases, with 12 bases spanning the gap. Here the CDR3 reads CASETARNEKLFF. The CDR3 DNA follows: TGTGCCAGCGAGACAGCTCGAAATGAAAAACTGTTTTTT.

The chain is built from TRBV10-2 and TRBJ1-5; D is unresolved. CDR1 and CDR2 (germline): WSHSY, SAAADI. The CDR3 runs to 13 residues. Trimming took 5 bases from V and 3 from J, leaving 8 bases between them. The CDR3 DNA reads as TGCGCCAGCAGTACACAGAACAATCAGCCCCAGCATTTT. It yields the protein CASSTQNNQPQHF.

This clone was seen more than once but under ten times. This chain connects TRBV15 to TRBJ1-3, with a possible D match to TRBD1 (6 bases). Trimming cost V 1 base and J 2 bases, with 6 bases left between them. This CDR3 comprises 14 residues. Looked up from germline, CDR1 is LNHNV and CDR2 is YYDKDF (reference sequence). CDR3 sequence reads: CATSRGQAGNTIYF. Here the CDR3 DNA reads TGTGCCACCAGCAGAGGACAGGCTGGAAACACCATATATTTT.

This clone was detected only once. The V call is TRBV24-1, the J call TRBJ1-1; 12 positions agree with TRBD1. Per the germline V gene, CDR1 is KGHDR and CDR2 is SFDVKD. After removal of 5 bases from V and 2 bases from J, the junction contained 5 bases not matched to a gene. The CDR3 spans 16 residues. The CDR3 loop reads CATSGPGTGGNTEAFF. CDR3 in DNA: TGTGCCACCAGTGGACCCGGGACAGGGGGCAACACTGAAGCTTTCTTT.